The rows below give T cell receptor beta chains drawn from one sample of a study of blood T cell repertoires in COVID-19. Measured with immunoSEQ multiplex PCR; TCRdb has only the in-frame clones, and not every one. The sample consists of about 160,000 clones, approximately 95% of them appearing once. The source material was peripheral blood. The source of these receptors is a woman aged 60-75 years with COVID-19, enrolled during active disease. CDR3s include the opening cysteine and the closing phenylalanine or tryptophan. The D gene is left open where the match is weak. Some rows mark clone size as missing; the rest say once, few, many or name a class of expanded clone.

D,size,V,J,DNA,CDR3
NA,once,TRBV10-3,TRBJ1-3,TGTGCCATCAGTGATCTCCGGGGTGCTGGAAACACCATATATTTT,CAISDLRGAGNTIYF
NA,NA,TRBV27,TRBJ1-5,TGTGCCAGCAGTCCCAGGGGAAATCAGCCCCAGCATTTT,CASSPRGNQPQHF
TRBD1,once,TRBV23-1,TRBJ1-5,TGCGCCAGCAGCCGCCCGACAGGGAGCAATCAGCCCCAGCATTTT,CASSRPTGSNQPQHF
TRBD1,NA,TRBV5-4,TRBJ1-2,TGTGCCAGCAGCTCGTTCTCGGGACAGAACTATGGCTACACCTTC,CASSSFSGQNYGYTF
NA,once,TRBV4-2,TRBJ2-7,TGTGCCAGCAGCCAAGCGGGCGGACAGTCCTACGAGCAGTACTTC,CASSQAGGQSYEQYF
NA,NA,TRBV19,TRBJ1-2,TGTGCCAGTAGTATTAGGACAGCGCCGTCCCTTGGCTACACCTTC,CASSIRTAPSLGYTF
NA,NA,TRBV28,TRBJ1-5,TGTGCCAGCAGGGGTGGAGGGAGCAATCAGCCCCAGCATTTT,CASRGGGSNQPQHF
TRBD1,NA,TRBV19,TRBJ1-2,TGTGCCAGTAGTATAAGCAAAGGGACAGGGGAATTTTACTCGACTGGCTACACCTTC,CASSISKGTGEFYSTGYTF
TRBD1,NA,TRBV9,TRBJ1-1,TGTGCCAGCAGCGTAGTGGGGACAGCATCGGGTAGCACTGAAGCTTTCTTT,CASSVVGTASGSTEAFF
NA,NA,TRBV2,TRBJ1-1,TGTGCCAGCAGTGGGGGGGACACTGAAGCTTTCTTT,CASSGGDTEAFF
NA,NA,TRBV5-4,TRBJ1-2,TGTGCCAGCAGCTCCATCGACAGAGTTAACGTAGGTCATGGCTACACCTTC,CASSSIDRVNVGHGYTF
TRBD1,NA,TRBV18,TRBJ1-2,TGTGCCAGCTCACCCGCCGACAGGGAGAACTATGGCTACACCTTC,CASSPADRENYGYTF
NA,NA,TRBV3-1/TRBV3-2,TRBJ2-2,TGTGCCAGCAGCCAAAGTCAGGGCACCGGGGAGCTGTTTTTT,CASSQSQGTGELFF
NA,NA,TRBV4-3,TRBJ1-1,TGCGCCAGCAGCCAAGATGGGCAGCCGAACACTGAAGCTTTCTTT,CASSQDGQPNTEAFF
TRBD1,NA,TRBV7-2,TRBJ1-6,TGTGCCTCTCGAGGGGGCCCCAATAGATATTCACCCCTCCACTTT,CASRGGPNRYSPLHF
TRBD2,NA,TRBV4-3,TRBJ2-7,TGCGCCAGCAGCCAAGAGGGCCCGGCGGTAGCGGGGTTCCACGAGCAGTACTTC,CASSQEGPAVAGFHEQYF
NA,NA,TRBV4-3,TRBJ1-1,TGCGCCAGCAGCCAAGATAGTGAGGTGAACACTGAAGCTTTCTTT,CASSQDSEVNTEAFF
NA,NA,TRBV7-6,TRBJ2-7,TGTGCCAGCAGCCAAAGTGACAGGCCCCCCTACGAGCAGTACTTC,CASSQSDRPPYEQYF
NA,once,TRBV4-3,TRBJ2-7,TGCGCCAGCAGCCAAGAAGCTAGCTCCTACGAGCAGTACTTC,CASSQEASSYEQYF
NA,NA,TRBV7-9,TRBJ1-4,TGTGCCAGCAGTATCGCCGGGACTCCTCCGGAAAAACTGTTTTTT,CASSIAGTPPEKLFF
NA,NA,TRBV19,TRBJ1-1,TGTGCCAGTAGTATAGGGACAGACCTTGAAGCTTTCTTT,CASSIGTDLEAFF
NA,NA,TRBV10-3,TRBJ1-2,TGTGCCATCAACGGACTGAACTATGGCTACACCTTC,CAINGLNYGYTF
NA,NA,TRBV3-1/TRBV3-2,TRBJ2-1,TGTGCCAGCAGCCAAGATCCCCTAGTCCACAATGAGCAGTTCTTC,CASSQDPLVHNEQFF
NA,NA,TRBV3-1/TRBV3-2,TRBJ1-3,TGTGCCAGCAGTAGCGAGTCTGGAAACACCATATATTTT,CASSSESGNTIYF
TRBD2,NA,TRBV11-3,TRBJ2-5,TGTGCCAGCAGCTTAGGGACTAGCGGGGGGACCCTGACAGAGACCCAGTACTTC,CASSLGTSGGTLTETQYF
NA,NA,TRBV7-2,TRBJ1-1,TGTGCCAGCAGCCTAGGGTCGAGACCTCGAGGCACTGAAGCTTTCTTT,CASSLGSRPRGTEAFF
NA,NA,TRBV15,TRBJ1-1,TGTGCCACCAGCGGTTCTAGTTACACTGAAGCTTTCTTT,CATSGSSYTEAFF
NA,NA,TRBV4-3,TRBJ2-5,TGCGCCAGCAGCCAAGACTTGGGACAACAAGAGACCCAGTACTTC,CASSQDLGQQETQYF
NA,once,TRBV27,TRBJ2-7,TGTGCCAGCAGTTTGGGCGCAGACTACGAGCAGTACTTC,CASSLGADYEQYF
NA,NA,TRBV2,TRBJ2-1,TGTGCCAGCAGGAGGGAAGTTAATGAGCAGTTCTTC,CASRREVNEQFF
NA,NA,TRBV7-9,TRBJ2-7,TGTGCCAGCAGAGGAAACAGCGAGCAGTACTTC,CASRGNSEQYF
NA,few,TRBV5-1,TRBJ1-6,TGCGCCAGCAGCTTGGTCAATGCGGGTCCGAATTCACCCCTCCACTTT,CASSLVNAGPNSPLHF